The 15 T cell receptor beta chains below all came from one sample that was sequenced in a study of blood T cell repertoires in COVID-19. The data were produced by immunoSEQ multiplex PCR, yet TCRdb's version contains in-frame clones alone and is incomplete. There are about 40,000 clones in the sample; 85% occur only once, and around 5% lies in the top ten. Sequenced material: peripheral blood. The receptors stem from a middle-aged man with active COVID-19.

In regard to this clone: Distinct nucleotide sequences in the sample also encode this CDR3. The rearrangement links TRBV9 to TRBJ2-1; 9 nucleotides align to TRBD2. J lost 3 bases, V lost 4 bases, and 5 bases had no gene match. In germline, CDR1 is SGDLS, CDR2 YYNGEE. The CDR3 spans 15 residues. In DNA form, the CDR3 reads TGTGCCAGCAGCCCGCGGACTAGCGACTACAATGAGCAGTTCTTC. Translating it yields CASSPRTSDYNEQFF. Drawing the rest from reference TRBV9 and TRBJ2-1, the complete variable domain is DSGVTQTPKHLITATGQRVTLRCSPRSGDLSVYWYQQSLDQGLQFLIQYYNGEERAKGNILERFSAQQFPDLHSELNLSSLELGDSALYFCASSPRTSDYNEQFFGPGTRLTVL.

This rearrangement joins TRBV28 to TRBJ1-2, with a weak D call TRBD1 (5 bases). This CDR3 has 16 amino acids. The germline V gene has CDR1 MDHEN and CDR2 SYDVKM. Trimming shortened V by 6 bases and J by 8 bases, and 25 bases separated the two germline ends. The CDR3 sequence is CASRETGTGAPGGYTF. In nucleotides, the CDR3 is TGTGCCAGCAGGGAAACCGGGACTGGTGCCCCCGGGGGCTACACCTTC.

The chain couples TRBV15 to TRBJ2-3, with a weak D call TRBD2 (6 bases). This CDR3 spans 15 amino acids. V was pared by 1 base and J by 5 bases, with 13 bases between. Germline V lookup: CDR1 LNHNV, CDR2 YYDKDF (reference sequence). Written as DNA, the CDR3 is TGTGCCACCAGCAGAGCCCCGGGGGACGGAGATACGCAGTATTTT. Residues: CATSRAPGDGDTQYF.

The chain combines TRBV2 with TRBJ2-7; a possible D gene is TRBD1 (5 bases). V was cut by 4 bases and J by 6 bases, with 10 bases left in between. The CDR3 is 12 residues long. Germline CDR1 is SNHLY and CDR2 is FYNNEI. CDR3 protein: CASSGQGGEQYF. For the CDR3, the DNA is TGTGCCAGCAGTGGGCAGGGTGGCGAGCAGTACTTC.

This clone has just a few counts. The rearrangement joins TRBV7-8 to TRBJ2-7; 10 nucleotides agree with TRBD2. This CDR3 comprises 15 residues. Germline lookup yields CDR1 SGHVS and CDR2 FQNEAQ. V shed 6 bases and J 6 bases; nucleotides not matched to a gene: 11. In DNA form, the CDR3 reads TGTGCCAGCAGTTTTCTAGCGGGGGCCGGAAGCGAGCAGTACTTC. Translation: CASSFLAGAGSEQYF.

The chain links TRBV19 to TRBJ2-2, with 10 bases fitting TRBD1. Germline V gene data show CDR1 as LNHDA and CDR2 as SQIVND (reference sequence). With V trimmed by 4 bases and J by 7 bases, 3 bases remained unmatched. CDR3 length equals 14 residues. The CDR3 reads CASSTGTGVGELFF. The CDR3 nucleotides are TGTGCCAGTAGTACCGGGACAGGGGTCGGGGAGCTGTTTTTT.

This clone has a single count. This chain connects TRBV19 to TRBJ1-1; no clear D gene. The germline CDR1 and CDR2 sequences are LNHDA and SQIVND (reference sequence). The CDR3 covers 13 residues. Trimming pared 7 bases from V and 2 bases from J, leaving 11 bases between. CDR3 region: CASNRAINTEAFF. CDR3 sequence (DNA): TGTGCCAGTAATCGAGCAATAAACACTGAAGCTTTCTTT.

V gene TRBV20-1 combines with J gene TRBJ2-7; D gene uncertain. The germline V gene has CDR1 DFQATT and CDR2 SNEGSKA (reference sequence). Trimming took 3 bases from V and 3 from J, leaving 6 bases between them. The CDR3 is 11 amino acids. In nucleotides, the CDR3 is TGCAGTGCTAGTCAACTCTACGAGCAGTACTTC. Protein: CSASQLYEQYF.

This clone has a single count. The chain couples TRBV6-5 to TRBJ2-1; 8 bases align to TRBD2. Germline values: CDR1 MNHEY, CDR2 SVGAGI. V shed 6 bases, J shed 7 bases, and the junction held 8 bases outside the gene matches. CDR3 length: 14 amino acids. CDR3 DNA: TGTGCCAGCAGGGGTCGGGAGGGCAGAAATGAGCAGTTCTTC. This gives the protein CASRGREGRNEQFF.

This sequence joins TRBV4-3 and TRBJ1-2, with 9 bases matching TRBD1. Losses at the gene ends were 6 bases for V and 5 bases for J; bases not matched to a gene: 7. The CDR3 runs to 14 residues. Germline CDR1 is LGHNA and CDR2 is YSLEER. The CDR3 bases are TGCGCCAGCAGAAGGGGGGACAGGGATTATGGCTACACCTTC. Its protein product is CASRRGDRDYGYTF.

The gene calls are TRBV10-3 and TRBJ2-7; 9 bases are a match to TRBD2. The length of the CDR3 is 16 residues. CDR1 is ENHRY, CDR2 SYGVKD, per germline. V trimming: 6 bases; J trimming: 2 bases; junction bases outside the gene matches: 11. The CDR3 region has the DNA TGTGCCATCAGCGTCTCTCCCTTAGCGGGAGCCTACGAGCAGTACTTC. This sequence encodes CAISVSPLAGAYEQYF.

The chain recombines TRBV20-1 with TRBJ2-3; 14 bases fit TRBD2. This CDR3 has 16 amino acids. Trimming took 3 bases from V and 6 from J; bases not matched to a gene: 8. CDR1 and CDR2 from the germline V gene are DFQATT and SNEGSKA (reference sequence). The CDR3 is CSASDGLAGGGDTQYF. CDR3 nucleotides: TGCAGTGCTAGTGATGGACTAGCGGGGGGCGGGGATACGCAGTATTTT.

The CDR3 sequence: CASSGREGAPYGYTF. CDR3 sequence (DNA): TGTGCCAGCAGCGGTCGAGAAGGGGCCCCATATGGCTACACCTTC. The genes are TRBV14 and TRBJ1-2, with D perhaps TRBD1 (5 bases). V was shortened by 5 bases and J by 5 bases, with 18 bases between the two germline ends. The CDR3 consists of 15 residues. CDR1 is SGHDN, CDR2 FVKESK, per germline.

This clone was seen only a few times. V is TRBV11-1 and J is TRBJ2-7; D remains ambiguous. This CDR3 has 14 amino acids. The germline V gene has CDR1 SGHAT and CDR2 FQDESV (reference sequence). Between the trimmed V and J ends, which lost 3 bases and 2 bases, there was a span of 11 bases. CDR3 region: CASSFEATAYEQYF. As DNA, the CDR3 is TGTGCCAGCAGCTTCGAGGCTACCGCCTACGAGCAGTACTTC.

A few counts support this clone. The chain has TRBV24-1 and TRBJ2-5; D is perhaps TRBD1 (6 bases). CDR1 and CDR2 (germline): KGHDR, SFDVKD. With 5 bases removed from V and 5 bases from J, the gap between germline ends came to 17 bases. This CDR3 contains 15 residues. The CDR3 sequence is CATSVSGEIWETQYF. DNA for the CDR3: TGTGCCACCAGTGTTTCAGGGGAGATCTGGGAGACCCAGTACTTC.